The entry that follows covers one T cell receptor (beta chain) sequence. The antigen is undetermined. These data belong to a study of T cells in localized non-small cell lung cancer. Profiling relied on immunoSEQ multiplex PCR, and the TCRdb table lists in-frame clones only, not all of them. The data contain about 79,000 clones, roughly 86% of them seen just once; the ten biggest clones take up roughly 12%. General study findings and limits: Investigators sequenced only a single tumor region, leaving heterogeneity possible. Uninvolved adjacent lung, not tumor, had the highest T cell clonality. A median of about 52 clones ranked among the top 100 in tumor appeared in adjacent lung. There was an association of higher blood T cell density with longer overall survival.

V was shortened by 2 bases and J by 8 bases, with 21 bases between the two germline ends. The germline gives CDR1 MNHNY, CDR2 SVGAGI (reference sequence). The CDR3 extends over 16 amino acids. This receptor was obtained from a female donor of 60 years or more with stage I lung adenocarcinoma. The sample here was peripheral blood, taken before any cancer treatment. The chain combines TRBV6-6 with TRBJ1-2; a weak D match, TRBD1 (5 bases). The CDR3 sequence is CASSYVGWQGKGGYTF. In DNA form, the CDR3 reads TGTGCCAGCAGTTACGTAGGGTGGCAGGGTAAGGGAGGCTACACCTTC.